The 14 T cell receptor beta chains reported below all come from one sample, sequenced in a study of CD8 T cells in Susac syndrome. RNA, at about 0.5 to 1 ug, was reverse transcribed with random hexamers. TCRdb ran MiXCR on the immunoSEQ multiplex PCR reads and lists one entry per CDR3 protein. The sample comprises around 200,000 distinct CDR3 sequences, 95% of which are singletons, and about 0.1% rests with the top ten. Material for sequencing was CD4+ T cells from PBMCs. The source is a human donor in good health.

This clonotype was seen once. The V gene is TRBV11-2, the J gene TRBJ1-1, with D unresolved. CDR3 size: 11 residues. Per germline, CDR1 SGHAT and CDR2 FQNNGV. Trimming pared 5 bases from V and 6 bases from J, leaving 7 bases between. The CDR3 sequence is CASSPYAEAFF. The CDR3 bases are TGTGCCAGCAGCCCTTACGCTGAAGCTTTCTTT. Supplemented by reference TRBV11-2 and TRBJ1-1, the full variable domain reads EAGVAQSPRYKIIEKRQSVAFWCNPISGHATLYWYQQILGQGPKLLIQFQNNGVVDDSQLPKDRFSAERLKGVDSTLKIQPAKLEDSAVYLCASSPYAEAFFGQGTRLTVV.

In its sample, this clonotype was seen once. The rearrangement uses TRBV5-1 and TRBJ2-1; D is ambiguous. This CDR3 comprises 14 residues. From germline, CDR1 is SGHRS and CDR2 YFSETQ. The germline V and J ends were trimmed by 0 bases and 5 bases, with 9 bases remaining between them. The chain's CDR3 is CASSLGFGDNEQFF. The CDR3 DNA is TGCGCCAGCAGCTTGGGTTTTGGCGACAATGAGCAGTTCTTC.

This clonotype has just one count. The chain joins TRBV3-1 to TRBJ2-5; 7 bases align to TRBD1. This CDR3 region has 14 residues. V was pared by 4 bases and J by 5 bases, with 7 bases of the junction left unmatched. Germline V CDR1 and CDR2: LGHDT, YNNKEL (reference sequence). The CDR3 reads CASSPRDSDETQYF. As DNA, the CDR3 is TGTGCCAGCAGCCCCCGGGACAGTGACGAGACCCAGTACTTC.

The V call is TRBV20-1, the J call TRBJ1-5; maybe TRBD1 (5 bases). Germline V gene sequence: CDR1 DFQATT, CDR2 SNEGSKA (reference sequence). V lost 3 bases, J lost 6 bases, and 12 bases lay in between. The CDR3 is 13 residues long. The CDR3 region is CSARLGQGQPQHF. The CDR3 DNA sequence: TGCAGTGCTAGGCTGGGGCAGGGTCAGCCCCAGCATTTT.

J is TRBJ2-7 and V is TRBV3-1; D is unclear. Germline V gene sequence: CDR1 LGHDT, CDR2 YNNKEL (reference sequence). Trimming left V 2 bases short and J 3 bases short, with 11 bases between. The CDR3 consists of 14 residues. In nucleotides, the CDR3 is TGTGCCAGCAGCCAATCGCCGGCGTACTACGAGCAGTACGTC. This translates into CASSQSPAYYEQYV.

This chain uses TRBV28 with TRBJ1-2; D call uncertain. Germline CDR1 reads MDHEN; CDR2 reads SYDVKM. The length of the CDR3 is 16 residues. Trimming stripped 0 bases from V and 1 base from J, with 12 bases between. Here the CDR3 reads CASSLWRQELNYGYTF. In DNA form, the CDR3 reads TGTGCCAGCAGTTTATGGCGACAAGAGCTTAACTATGGCTACACCTTC.

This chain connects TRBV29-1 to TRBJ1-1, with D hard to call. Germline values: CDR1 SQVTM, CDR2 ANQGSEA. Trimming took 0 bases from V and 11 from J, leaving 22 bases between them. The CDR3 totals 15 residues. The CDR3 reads CSVEESSGFVDKAFF. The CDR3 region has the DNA TGCAGCGTTGAAGAGTCGTCGGGGTTCGTGGATAAGGCTTTCTTT. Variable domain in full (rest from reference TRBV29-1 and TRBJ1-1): SAVISQKPSRDICQRGTSLTIQCQVDSQVTMMFWYRQQPGQSLTLIATANQGSEATYESGFVIDKFPISRPNLTFSTLTVSNMSPEDSSIYLCSVEESSGFVDKAFFGQGTRLTVV.

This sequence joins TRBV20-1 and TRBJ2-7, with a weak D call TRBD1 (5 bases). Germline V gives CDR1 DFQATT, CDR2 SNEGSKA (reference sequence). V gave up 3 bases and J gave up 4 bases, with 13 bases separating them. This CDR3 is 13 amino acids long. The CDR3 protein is CSASQGQGYEQYF. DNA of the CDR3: TGCAGTGCTAGCCAAGGGCAGGGTTACGAGCAGTACTTC.

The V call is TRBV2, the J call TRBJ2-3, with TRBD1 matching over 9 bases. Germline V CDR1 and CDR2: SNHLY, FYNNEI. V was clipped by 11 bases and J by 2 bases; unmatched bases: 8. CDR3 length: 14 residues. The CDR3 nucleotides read TGTGCCCGGAGGGCACAGGGGGCCACAGATACGCAGTATTTT. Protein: CARRAQGATDTQYF.

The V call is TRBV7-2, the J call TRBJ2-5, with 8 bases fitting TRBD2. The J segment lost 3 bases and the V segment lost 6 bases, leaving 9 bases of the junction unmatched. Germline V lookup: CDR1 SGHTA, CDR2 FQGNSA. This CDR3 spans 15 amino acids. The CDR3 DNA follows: TGTGCCAGCAGTTTATCCGTCGGGGGGGAAGAGACCCAGTACTTC. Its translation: CASSLSVGGEETQYF.

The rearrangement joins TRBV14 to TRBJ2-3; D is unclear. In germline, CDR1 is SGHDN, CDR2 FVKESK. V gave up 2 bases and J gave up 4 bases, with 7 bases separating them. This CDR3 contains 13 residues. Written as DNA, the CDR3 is TGTGCCAGCAGCCAACTTGTGGCAGATACGCAGTATTTT. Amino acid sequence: CASSQLVADTQYF.

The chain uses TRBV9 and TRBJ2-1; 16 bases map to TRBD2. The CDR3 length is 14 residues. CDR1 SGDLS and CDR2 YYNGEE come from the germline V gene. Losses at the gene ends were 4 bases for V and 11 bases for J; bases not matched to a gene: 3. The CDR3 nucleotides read TGTGCCAGCAGCTCGGGACTAGCGGGGGGGCAGCAGTTCTTC. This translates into CASSSGLAGGQQFF. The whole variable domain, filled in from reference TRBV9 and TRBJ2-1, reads DSGVTQTPKHLITATGQRVTLRCSPRSGDLSVYWYQQSLDQGLQFLIQYYNGEERAKGNILERFSAQQFPDLHSELNLSSLELGDSALYFCASSSGLAGGQQFFGPGTRLTVL.

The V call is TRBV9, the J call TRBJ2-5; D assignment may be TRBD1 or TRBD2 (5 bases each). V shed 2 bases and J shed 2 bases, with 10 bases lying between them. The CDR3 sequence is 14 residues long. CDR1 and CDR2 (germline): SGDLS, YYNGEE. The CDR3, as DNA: TGTGCCAGCAGCGTGGGGACGCAACAAGAGACCCAGTACTTC. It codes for CASSVGTQQETQYF.

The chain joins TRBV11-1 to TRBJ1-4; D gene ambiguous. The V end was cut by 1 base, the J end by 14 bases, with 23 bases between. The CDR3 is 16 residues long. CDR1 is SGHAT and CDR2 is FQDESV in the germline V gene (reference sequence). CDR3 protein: CASSLGWNPVPLRLFF. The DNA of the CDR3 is TGTGCCAGCAGCTTAGGGTGGAACCCGGTCCCGTTAAGGCTGTTTTTT.